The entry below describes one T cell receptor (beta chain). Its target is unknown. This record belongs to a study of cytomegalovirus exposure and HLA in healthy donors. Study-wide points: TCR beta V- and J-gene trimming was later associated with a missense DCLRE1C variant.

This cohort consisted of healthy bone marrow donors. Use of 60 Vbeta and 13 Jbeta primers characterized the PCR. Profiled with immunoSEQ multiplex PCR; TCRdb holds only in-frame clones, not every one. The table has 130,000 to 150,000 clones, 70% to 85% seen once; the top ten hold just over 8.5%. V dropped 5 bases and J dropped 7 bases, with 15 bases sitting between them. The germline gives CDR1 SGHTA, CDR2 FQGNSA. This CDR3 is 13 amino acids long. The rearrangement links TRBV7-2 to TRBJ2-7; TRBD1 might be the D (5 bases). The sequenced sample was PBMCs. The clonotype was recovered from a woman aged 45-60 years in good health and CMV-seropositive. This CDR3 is CASSQGSAREQYF. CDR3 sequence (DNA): TGTGCCAGCAGCCAGGGAAGCGCTAGGGAGCAGTACTTC. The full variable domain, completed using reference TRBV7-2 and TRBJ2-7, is GAGVSQSPSNKVTEKGKDVELRCDPISGHTALYWYRQSLGQGLEFLIYFQGNSAPDKSGLPSDRFSAERTGGSVSTLTIQRTQQEDSAVYLCASSQGSAREQYFGPGTRLTVT.